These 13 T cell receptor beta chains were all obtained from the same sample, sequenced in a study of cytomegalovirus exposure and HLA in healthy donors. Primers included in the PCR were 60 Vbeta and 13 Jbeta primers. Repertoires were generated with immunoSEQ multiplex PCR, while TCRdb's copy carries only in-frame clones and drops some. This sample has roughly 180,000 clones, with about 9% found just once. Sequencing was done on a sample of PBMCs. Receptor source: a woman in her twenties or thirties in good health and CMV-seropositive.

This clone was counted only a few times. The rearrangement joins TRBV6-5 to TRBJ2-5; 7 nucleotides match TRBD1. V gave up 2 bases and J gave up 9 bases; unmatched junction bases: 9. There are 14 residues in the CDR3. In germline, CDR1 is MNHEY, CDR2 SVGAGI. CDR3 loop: CASSYGSGGQAQYF. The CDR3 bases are TGTGCCAGCAGTTACGGGTCAGGCGGACAGGCCCAGTACTTC.

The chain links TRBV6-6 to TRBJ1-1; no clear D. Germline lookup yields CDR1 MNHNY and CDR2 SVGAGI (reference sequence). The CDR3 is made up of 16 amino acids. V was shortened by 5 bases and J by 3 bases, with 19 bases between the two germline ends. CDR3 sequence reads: CASSPPKTPGDTEAFF. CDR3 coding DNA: TGTGCCAGCAGTCCTCCAAAGACCCCCGGGGACACTGAAGCTTTCTTT.

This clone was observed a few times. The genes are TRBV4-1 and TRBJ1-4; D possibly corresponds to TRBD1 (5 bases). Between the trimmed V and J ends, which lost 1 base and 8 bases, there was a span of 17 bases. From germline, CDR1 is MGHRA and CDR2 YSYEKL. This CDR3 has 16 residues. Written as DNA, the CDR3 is TGCGCCAGCAGCCAAGTCCTAGGGAAGGGGCGAGAAAAACTGTTTTTT. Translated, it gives CASSQVLGKGREKLFF.

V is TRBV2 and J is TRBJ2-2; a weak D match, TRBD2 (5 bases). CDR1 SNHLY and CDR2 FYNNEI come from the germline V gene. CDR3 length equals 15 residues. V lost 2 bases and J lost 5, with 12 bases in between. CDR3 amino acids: CASSEINGGTGELFF. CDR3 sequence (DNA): TGTGCCAGCAGTGAAATAAATGGAGGAACCGGGGAGCTGTTTTTT.

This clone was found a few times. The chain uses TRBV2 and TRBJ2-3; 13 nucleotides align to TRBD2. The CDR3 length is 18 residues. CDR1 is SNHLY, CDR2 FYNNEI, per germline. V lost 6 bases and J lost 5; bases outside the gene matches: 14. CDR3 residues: CASSRRLWTSGRGDTQYF. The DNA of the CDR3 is TGTGCCAGCAGCCGCCGACTCTGGACTAGCGGGAGAGGAGATACGCAGTATTTT.

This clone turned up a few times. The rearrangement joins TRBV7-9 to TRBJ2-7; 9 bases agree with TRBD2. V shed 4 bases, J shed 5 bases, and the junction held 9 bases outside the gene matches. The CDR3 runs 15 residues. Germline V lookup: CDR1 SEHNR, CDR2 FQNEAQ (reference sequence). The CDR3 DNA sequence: TGTGCCAGCAGCTCCCAGCGGGAGGCTGGGAACGAGCAGTACTTC. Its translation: CASSSQREAGNEQYF.

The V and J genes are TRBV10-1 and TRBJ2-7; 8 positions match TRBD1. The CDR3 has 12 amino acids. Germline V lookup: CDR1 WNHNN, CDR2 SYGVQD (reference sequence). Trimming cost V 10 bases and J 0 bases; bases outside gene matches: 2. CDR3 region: CATGQASYEQYF. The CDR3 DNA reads TGCGCCACGGGACAGGCCTCCTACGAGCAGTACTTC.

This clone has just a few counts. Here the CDR3 reads CASSSVSNQPQHF. The CDR3 nucleotides read TGTGCCAGCAGCTCGGTTAGCAATCAGCCCCAGCATTTT. This sequence joins TRBV7-9 and TRBJ1-5; D is uncertain. The CDR3 has 13 amino acids. CDR1 SEHNR and CDR2 FQNEAQ come from the germline V gene (reference sequence). V was trimmed by 4 bases and J by 0 bases, leaving 4 bases between them.

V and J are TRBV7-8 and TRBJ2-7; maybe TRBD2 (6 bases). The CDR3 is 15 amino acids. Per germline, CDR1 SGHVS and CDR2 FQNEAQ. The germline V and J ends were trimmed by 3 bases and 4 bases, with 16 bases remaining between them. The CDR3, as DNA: TGTGCCAGCAGCTTCGCGGGACCCGAACCTTACGAGCAGTACTTC. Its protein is CASSFAGPEPYEQYF.

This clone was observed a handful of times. The CDR3 protein is CATSIRQGRGKLFF. CDR3 DNA sequence: TGTGCCACCAGCATCCGACAGGGGCGAGGTAAACTGTTTTTT. The J gene is TRBJ1-4, the V gene TRBV15; 8 bases line up with TRBD1. Trimming took 4 bases from V and 11 from J; bases not matched to a gene: 9. From germline, CDR1 is LNHNV and CDR2 YYDKDF (reference sequence). This CDR3 has 14 residues.

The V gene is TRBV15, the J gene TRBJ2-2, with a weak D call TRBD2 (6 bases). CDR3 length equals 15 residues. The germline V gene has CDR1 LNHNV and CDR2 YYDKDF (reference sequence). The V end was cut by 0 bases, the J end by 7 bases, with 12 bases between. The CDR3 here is CATSRDTQGGGELFF. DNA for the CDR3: TGTGCCACCAGCAGAGATACCCAGGGAGGCGGGGAGCTGTTTTTT.

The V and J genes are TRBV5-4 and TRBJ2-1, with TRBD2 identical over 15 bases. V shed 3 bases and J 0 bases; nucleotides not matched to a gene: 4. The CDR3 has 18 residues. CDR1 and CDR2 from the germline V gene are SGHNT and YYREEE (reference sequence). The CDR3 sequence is CASSSGTSGRSSYNEQFF. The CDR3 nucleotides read TGTGCCAGCAGCTCCGGGACTAGCGGGAGGAGCTCCTACAATGAGCAGTTCTTC.

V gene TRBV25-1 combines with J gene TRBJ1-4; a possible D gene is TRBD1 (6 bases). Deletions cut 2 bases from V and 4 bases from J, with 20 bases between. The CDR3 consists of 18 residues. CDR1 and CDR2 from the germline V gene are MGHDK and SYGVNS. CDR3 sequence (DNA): TGTGCCAGCAGTGAACTCGGAGGTTCCAGAGGGGGTAATGAAAAACTGTTTTTT. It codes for CASSELGGSRGGNEKLFF.